Listed below are T cell receptor beta chains from one sample, sequenced in a study of T cell repertoires in cytomegalovirus infection. Antigen specificity for these receptors is unknown. Using its own MiXCR run on the reads, TCRdb lists one record per CDR3 protein. The table includes 200,000 to 250,000 distinct CDR3 sequences, about 40% detected once. The specimen was CD8+ T cells from cultured PBMCs, collected from culture after CMV antigen stimulation. The receptors derive from a human donor in good health (CMV status not recorded). Some clones in this sample may be carry-over from other donors' samples. The CDR3 runs from the conserved cysteine through the conserved F or W. The D gene is left open where the match is weak. Clone size is not always given. Where it is, it says once, few, many or a class for expanded clones.

j_call: TRBJ2-5
v_call: TRBV11-2
clone_size: many
d_call: TRBD1
cdr3_nt: TGTGCCAGCAGCCGGAGTGGACAGGGAATTTGGGGGACCCAGTACTTC
cdr3_aa: CASSRSGQGIWGTQYF

j_call: TRBJ1-1
v_call: TRBV6-6
clone_size: few
d_call: .
cdr3_nt: TGTGCCAGCAGTACTCGGCAGGGCCCGCCCGGGGACACTGAAGCTTTCTTT
cdr3_aa: CASSTRQGPPGDTEAFF

j_call: TRBJ1-2
v_call: TRBV28
clone_size: few
d_call: TRBD1
cdr3_nt: TGTGCCAGCAGTCCCGCGAAGGGGGCGAACTATGGCTACACCTTC
cdr3_aa: CASSPAKGANYGYTF

j_call: TRBJ2-1
v_call: TRBV5-1
clone_size: .
d_call: .
cdr3_nt: TGCGCCAGCAGCGCCCGGGACTCCCCTGCCCTTTACAATGAGCAGTTCTTC
cdr3_aa: CASSARDSPALYNEQFF

j_call: TRBJ1-5
v_call: TRBV20-1
clone_size: .
d_call: .
cdr3_nt: TGCAGTGCTAGAGATCGAGTCCAGAGCAATCAGCCCCAGCATTTT
cdr3_aa: CSARDRVQSNQPQHF

j_call: TRBJ2-1
v_call: TRBV7-3
clone_size: few
d_call: TRBD2
cdr3_nt: TGTGCCACCGAGAGACTAGCGGGAACCAATGAGCAGTTCTTC
cdr3_aa: CATERLAGTNEQFF

j_call: TRBJ2-1
v_call: TRBV4-2
clone_size: few
d_call: TRBD1
cdr3_nt: TGTGCCAGCAGCCAAGACGGGACAGGGACAAATGAGCAGTTCTTC
cdr3_aa: CASSQDGTGTNEQFF

j_call: TRBJ1-1
v_call: TRBV11-3
clone_size: .
d_call: .
cdr3_nt: TGTGCCAGCAGCCCCTCCGACAGTGATCCTTTCTTT
cdr3_aa: CASSPSDSDPFF

j_call: TRBJ2-1
v_call: TRBV11-2
clone_size: .
d_call: TRBD1
cdr3_nt: TGTGCCAGCAGCTTTGGACAGGGGATAGGTGAGCAGTTCTTC
cdr3_aa: CASSFGQGIGEQFF

j_call: TRBJ2-1
v_call: TRBV20-1
clone_size: once
d_call: TRBD2
cdr3_nt: TGCAGTGCTCCCTGGACTAGCGGGAGAACCTACAATGAGCAGTTCTTC
cdr3_aa: CSAPWTSGRTYNEQFF

j_call: TRBJ1-6
v_call: TRBV20-1
clone_size: .
d_call: .
cdr3_nt: TGCAGTGCTAGAGAGTCCGGGACGGGCAGTTCACCCCTCCACTTT
cdr3_aa: CSARESGTGSSPLHF

j_call: TRBJ1-5
v_call: TRBV27
clone_size: few
d_call: .
cdr3_nt: TGTGCCAGCAGTGTAAACAGGGCGAATCAGCCCCAGCATTTT
cdr3_aa: CASSVNRANQPQHF

j_call: TRBJ2-1
v_call: TRBV20-1
clone_size: .
d_call: TRBD2
cdr3_nt: TGCAGTGCCTCCAGGACTAGCGGGGGGGCAGGCGAGCAGTTCTTC
cdr3_aa: CSASRTSGGAGEQFF

j_call: TRBJ2-2
v_call: TRBV7-3
clone_size: few
d_call: .
cdr3_nt: TGTGCCAGCAGCCCTACTCCTAGGGGGAACACCGGGGAGCTGTTTTTT
cdr3_aa: CASSPTPRGNTGELFF

j_call: TRBJ1-5
v_call: TRBV19
clone_size: .
d_call: .
cdr3_nt: TGTGCCAGTAGTATTCAAAGTCTAGAACAGCCCCAGCATTTT
cdr3_aa: CASSIQSLEQPQHF

j_call: TRBJ1-1
v_call: TRBV12-3/TRBV12-4
clone_size: .
d_call: .
cdr3_nt: TGTGCCAGCAGTCCGGGACGGGTGAACACTGAAGCTTTCTTT
cdr3_aa: CASSPGRVNTEAFF

j_call: TRBJ2-1
v_call: TRBV7-8
clone_size: .
d_call: TRBD2
cdr3_nt: TGTGCCAGCAGCTTATCTGACGGACAACTAGCGGGAGGGTACAATGAGCAGTTCTTC
cdr3_aa: CASSLSDGQLAGGYNEQFF

j_call: TRBJ2-1
v_call: TRBV6-6
clone_size: .
d_call: TRBD1
cdr3_nt: TGTGCCAGCAGTTACAGGGACAGATGGAGTGAGCAGTTCTTC
cdr3_aa: CASSYRDRWSEQFF

j_call: TRBJ2-2
v_call: TRBV24-1
clone_size: few
d_call: TRBD1
cdr3_nt: TGTGCCACCAGTGATCCGGACAGGGGAAACACCGGGGAGCTGTTTTTT
cdr3_aa: CATSDPDRGNTGELFF

j_call: TRBJ1-4
v_call: TRBV4-1
clone_size: few
d_call: .
cdr3_nt: TGCGCCAGCCCCGACAGACAGCATAATGAAAAACTGTTTTTT
cdr3_aa: CASPDRQHNEKLFF

j_call: TRBJ2-6
v_call: TRBV14
clone_size: .
d_call: TRBD1
cdr3_nt: TGTGCCAGCAGCCAAGGGAAAGGTGCCCCGGGACAGGCGCCCTCTGGGGCCAACGTCCTGACTTTC
cdr3_aa: CASSQGKGAPGQAPSGANVLTF

j_call: TRBJ2-5
v_call: TRBV2
clone_size: many
d_call: .
cdr3_nt: TGTGCCAGCAGTGAAAGGAGGGGAGAGACCCAGTACTTC
cdr3_aa: CASSERRGETQYF

j_call: TRBJ2-1
v_call: TRBV27
clone_size: .
d_call: TRBD2
cdr3_nt: TGTGCCAGCAGTTTCCTAGCGGGAGGAAATGAGCAGTTCTTC
cdr3_aa: CASSFLAGGNEQFF

j_call: TRBJ2-7
v_call: TRBV27
clone_size: few
d_call: .
cdr3_nt: TGTGCCAGCAGTTTGCGAGTAGGCGGCCCCCAGGGCTACGAGCAGTACTTC
cdr3_aa: CASSLRVGGPQGYEQYF

j_call: TRBJ2-5
v_call: TRBV7-9
clone_size: .
d_call: .
cdr3_nt: TGTGCCAGCAGCACCCTAGAATCGGGGGTGAAGGAGACCCAGTACTTC
cdr3_aa: CASSTLESGVKETQYF

j_call: TRBJ1-2
v_call: TRBV9
clone_size: few
d_call: TRBD1
cdr3_nt: TGTGCCAGCAGCGAGCATAGACAGGGAGCTAACTATGGCTACACCTTC
cdr3_aa: CASSEHRQGANYGYTF

j_call: TRBJ1-1
v_call: TRBV7-9
clone_size: many
d_call: .
cdr3_nt: TGTGCCAGCAGCCAGGGCCGGGAAGCTTTCTTT
cdr3_aa: CASSQGREAFF

j_call: TRBJ2-1
v_call: TRBV29-1
clone_size: .
d_call: .
cdr3_nt: TGCAGCGTTGAGCAGGGCAACTCCTACAATGAGCAGTTCTTC
cdr3_aa: CSVEQGNSYNEQFF

j_call: TRBJ2-3
v_call: TRBV7-9
clone_size: many
d_call: TRBD2
cdr3_nt: TGTGCCAGCAGTTCCGGAGCGGGGGACTTCACAGATACGCAGTATTTT
cdr3_aa: CASSSGAGDFTDTQYF

j_call: TRBJ2-1
v_call: TRBV6-1
clone_size: few
d_call: .
cdr3_nt: TGTGCCGCAAAGGAGATGGGCAGGGCGGATGAGCAGTTCTTC
cdr3_aa: CAAKEMGRADEQFF

j_call: TRBJ2-3
v_call: TRBV27
clone_size: .
d_call: .
cdr3_nt: TGTGCCAGCAGTTTATCGAAGGGGTACACAGATACGCAGTATTTT
cdr3_aa: CASSLSKGYTDTQYF

j_call: TRBJ2-5
v_call: TRBV20-1
clone_size: .
d_call: .
cdr3_nt: TGCAGTGCTAGGGGGGGAGGACAAGAGACCCAGTACTTC
cdr3_aa: CSARGGGQETQYF

j_call: TRBJ2-5
v_call: TRBV7-2
clone_size: many
d_call: .
cdr3_nt: TGTGCCAGCAGCACCATTACCACAGACCCGGAAGAGACCCAGTACTTC
cdr3_aa: CASSTITTDPEETQYF

j_call: TRBJ1-5
v_call: TRBV20-1
clone_size: few
d_call: TRBD1
cdr3_nt: TGCAGTGCTAGAGATTTCGCAGGGGGAACTCAGCCCCAGCATTTT
cdr3_aa: CSARDFAGGTQPQHF

j_call: TRBJ2-4
v_call: TRBV28
clone_size: .
d_call: .
cdr3_nt: TGTGCCAGCAGCTTACCTTCAAGCGGAGCCAAAAACATTCAGTACTTC
cdr3_aa: CASSLPSSGAKNIQYF

j_call: TRBJ1-1
v_call: TRBV11-1
clone_size: few
d_call: .
cdr3_nt: TGTGCCAGCAGCTTTGGAGCCTTAGGAGCTTTCTTT
cdr3_aa: CASSFGALGAFF

j_call: TRBJ2-2
v_call: TRBV7-8
clone_size: .
d_call: TRBD2
cdr3_nt: TGTGCCAGCAGACTAGCGACCGGGGAGCTGTTTTTT
cdr3_aa: CASRLATGELFF

j_call: TRBJ1-1
v_call: TRBV29-1
clone_size: .
d_call: .
cdr3_nt: TGCAGCATGCTGGGGGGGACTGAAGCTTTCTTT
cdr3_aa: CSMLGGTEAFF

j_call: TRBJ2-1
v_call: TRBV3-1
clone_size: .
d_call: TRBD2
cdr3_nt: TGTGCCAGCAGCCAAGATGGGGGGGAGGGCCAGAATGAGCAGTTCTTC
cdr3_aa: CASSQDGGEGQNEQFF

j_call: TRBJ2-7
v_call: TRBV20-1
clone_size: .
d_call: TRBD1
cdr3_nt: TGCAGTGCTCCGGACAGGGGTTACGAGCAGTACTTC
cdr3_aa: CSAPDRGYEQYF

j_call: TRBJ2-7
v_call: TRBV7-6
clone_size: .
d_call: TRBD2
cdr3_nt: TGTGCCAGCAGCTTAAGTGGGGCGGGAGGGCCCTACGAGCAGTACTTC
cdr3_aa: CASSLSGAGGPYEQYF

j_call: TRBJ1-2
v_call: TRBV6-5
clone_size: .
d_call: TRBD1
cdr3_nt: TGTGCCAGCAGTGTTACAGGGGAAGCTAACTATGGCTACACCTTC
cdr3_aa: CASSVTGEANYGYTF

j_call: TRBJ2-7
v_call: TRBV12-3/TRBV12-4
clone_size: .
d_call: .
cdr3_nt: TGTGCCAGCAGTTCATACGTAGGGCTGTACTTC
cdr3_aa: CASSSYVGLYF

j_call: TRBJ2-1
v_call: TRBV2
clone_size: .
d_call: .
cdr3_nt: TGTGCCAGCGGGAGTCTATTAAGCGACAATGAGCAGTTCTTC
cdr3_aa: CASGSLLSDNEQFF

j_call: TRBJ2-7
v_call: TRBV28
clone_size: few
d_call: TRBD1
cdr3_nt: TGTGCCAGCAGCCCAGGGACAGGGGACGAGCAGTACTTC
cdr3_aa: CASSPGTGDEQYF

j_call: TRBJ1-1
v_call: TRBV15
clone_size: .
d_call: TRBD1
cdr3_nt: TGTGCCACCAGCACTACAGACAGGGAGTGGACTGAAGCTTTCTTT
cdr3_aa: CATSTTDREWTEAFF

j_call: TRBJ2-7
v_call: TRBV7-9
clone_size: .
d_call: .
cdr3_nt: TGTGCCAGCAGCTCTACCGGGAGCAACGGCGAGCAGTACTTC
cdr3_aa: CASSSTGSNGEQYF

j_call: TRBJ2-7
v_call: TRBV7-9
clone_size: .
d_call: .
cdr3_nt: TGTGCCAGCAGCTCAGGAGGGCCAGGCCCTGGGACCTACGAGCAGTACTTC
cdr3_aa: CASSSGGPGPGTYEQYF

j_call: TRBJ2-3
v_call: TRBV7-3
clone_size: few
d_call: TRBD2
cdr3_nt: TGTGCCAGCAGCTTACGGGGGGGCGTAGGGAACAGAGATACGCAGTATTTT
cdr3_aa: CASSLRGGVGNRDTQYF

j_call: TRBJ2-5
v_call: TRBV7-3
clone_size: .
d_call: TRBD2
cdr3_nt: TGTGCCAGCAGCTCCACCGGGACTAGCCTCCAAGAGACCCAGTACTTC
cdr3_aa: CASSSTGTSLQETQYF